Below are 21 T cell receptor beta chains sequenced from a single sample in a study of T cells in women clearing cervical HPV infection. Some clones are missing from TCRdb's copy, which holds only in-frame ones; the method was immunoSEQ multiplex PCR. This sample's clone table lists fewer than 25,000 clones. The source material was blood buffy coat. Source of these receptors: a woman aged 18 to 75 with a cervical HPV16 infection that either progressed to CIN3+ or cleared (not recorded which).

About this clone itself: The DNA ends 3 residues before the CDR3 does, and the rest of the CDR3 is filled in from the germline J gene. The sample contains more than one DNA sequence encoding this CDR3. The V and J genes are TRBV5-1 and TRBJ1-2; 8 bases fit TRBD1. Germline V gene sequence: CDR1 SGHRS, CDR2 YFSETQ. This CDR3 has 14 residues. V shed 5 bases, J shed 5 bases, and the junction held 8 bases outside the gene matches. CDR3 loop: CASSPGGVMYGYTF. Incomplete CDR3 DNA: TGCGCCAGCAGTCCAGGGGGCGTCATGTATGGC.

Comment on this clone: Coverage ceases 3 residues before the CDR3 finishes, and the germline J gene fills in the end. The chain recombines TRBV20-1 with TRBJ2-2, with D perhaps TRBD1 (7 bases). This CDR3 has 18 residues. The germline gives CDR1 DFQATT, CDR2 SNEGSKA (reference sequence). The CDR3: CSARDGGTASSYNSPLFF. The sequenced CDR3 bases are TGCAGTGCTAGAGATGGAGGGACAGCAAGCTCCTATAATTCACCG.

Comments on this clone: The read finishes 3 residues shy of the CDR3 end, and the germline J gene is used to complete it. The chain carries TRBV7-9 and TRBJ1-2; 9 nucleotides align to TRBD1. Germline CDR1 reads SEHNR; CDR2 reads FQNEAQ (reference sequence). The CDR3 sequence is 14 residues long. The CDR3 loop is CASSLGQGSYDYTF. The part of the CDR3 DNA that was read is TGTGCCAGCAGCCTTGGACAGGGGTCCTACGAC.

With respect to this clone: The read gets to within 3 residues of the CDR3 end, and the germline J gene fills in the rest. The chain has TRBV2 and TRBJ1-5; 7 nucleotides align to TRBD1. The V gene's germline CDR1 is SNHLY and CDR2 FYNNEI. The CDR3 length is 15 residues. The ends lost 5 bases at V and 0 bases at J; junction bases unmatched: 4. CDR3 DNA, as far as it was read: TGTGCCAGCAGTCCCGGGACAGTTAGCAATCAGCCC. It translates to CASSPGTVSNQP. The CDR3 as a whole reads CASSPGTVSNQPQHF.

CDR3 DNA, as far as it was read: TGTGCCAGCATCCTGACAGACACCCTTGCTGAC. Its translation: CASILTDTLAD. The whole CDR3 protein reads CASILTDTLADYTF. The chain carries TRBV2 and TRBJ1-2; possible D gene TRBD1, 5 bases. The missing CDR3 end, 3 residues past where the read stops, is filled in from the germline J gene. The CDR3 totals 14 residues. Germline CDR1 reads SNHLY; CDR2 reads FYNNEI.

Note on this clone: The CDR3 end is not reached by the read, which stops 3 residues before it; the germline J gene fills it in. This rearrangement joins TRBV29-1 to TRBJ1-2; 8 nucleotides match TRBD1. V lost 0 bases to trimming and J lost 3 bases; unmatched junction nucleotides: 9. Per the germline V gene, CDR1 is SQVTM and CDR2 is ANQGSEA. This CDR3 comprises 16 residues. The CDR3 loop reads CSVEDPDREFDYGYTF. CDR3 DNA (partial): TGCAGCGTTGAAGATCCGGACAGGGAGTTTGACTATGGC.

Points on this clone: The read is 3 residues too short to cover the CDR3 end, so that end is filled in from the germline J gene. This chain joins TRBV14 and TRBJ1-4, with a weak D call TRBD1 (6 bases). This CDR3 is built from 16 residues. Germline V gene sequence: CDR1 SGHDN, CDR2 FVKESK. V lost 2 bases, J lost 8 bases, and 18 bases lay in between. Partial CDR3 DNA: TGTGCCAGCAGCCAATTACCGGGACACTCCATGGAAAAA. Its protein product is CASSQLPGHSMEK. The whole CDR3 is CASSQLPGHSMEKLFF.

The CDR3 sequence: CASSLERPYTEAFF. CDR3 DNA (partial): TGTGCCAGCAGCTTAGAAAGGCCCTACACTGAA. This rearrangement joins TRBV7-9 to TRBJ1-1; D gene uncertain. The read terminates 3 residues ahead of where the CDR3 ends, so the germline J gene completes it. V was clipped by 1 base and J by 3 bases, with 9 bases between them. Germline-derived CDR1 and CDR2 are SEHNR and FQNEAQ (reference sequence). This CDR3 contains 14 residues.

About this clone: The sequenced fragment ends 3 residues before the CDR3 boundary, so the rest is inferred from the germline J gene. The genes are TRBV30 and TRBJ2-7, with 8 bases fitting TRBD1. The length of the CDR3 is 16 residues. Germline lookup yields CDR1 GTSNPN and CDR2 SVGIG (reference sequence). V was clipped by 0 bases and J by 4 bases; unmatched bases: 11. CDR3 sequence reads: CAWSVSRTGREYEQYF. Incomplete CDR3 DNA: TGTGCCTGGAGTGTAAGTCGGACAGGGCGTGAGTACGAG.

Comment on this clone: The CDR3 end falls 3 residues outside the read, so it is completed with the germline J gene. This chain connects TRBV7-2 to TRBJ2-4; D ambiguous. The CDR3 consists of 13 residues. Germline-derived CDR1 and CDR2 are SGHTA and FQGNSA. CDR3 residues: CASSSTVGYGQYF. CDR3 DNA (partial): TGTGCCAGCAGTTCTACGGTCGGGTATGGT. Filled out from reference TRBV7-2 and TRBJ2-4, the complete variable domain reads GAGVSQSPSNKVTEKGKDVELRCDPISGHTALYWYRQSLGQGLEFLIYFQGNSAPDKSGLPSDRFSAERTGGSVSTLTIQRTQQEDSAVYLCASSSTVGYGQYFGAGTRLSVL.

In the case of this clone: The sequenced fragment ends 3 residues before the CDR3 boundary, so the rest is inferred from the germline J gene. The chain combines TRBV7-9 with TRBJ2-3; no definite D call. The germline V gene encodes CDR1 SEHNR and CDR2 FQNEAQ (reference sequence). The CDR3 has 14 amino acids. The ends were cut back, 1 base at V and 4 bases at J, with 9 bases in the middle. The CDR3 is CASSLDTAPDTQYF. The CDR3 bases that were read are TGTGCCAGCAGCTTAGACACCGCCCCAGATACG.

This clone is called large based on its frequency. The read ends 3 residues shy of where the CDR3 ends; the end is completed using the germline J gene. V and J are TRBV14 and TRBJ2-3; TRBD2 matches 8 bases. Looked up from germline, CDR1 is SGHDN and CDR2 is FVKESK. V lost 1 base, J lost 4 bases, and 4 bases stayed unmatched. The CDR3 runs to 15 residues. CDR3 amino acids: CASSQGTSLSDTQYF. Incomplete CDR3 DNA: TGTGCCAGCAGCCAAGGGACTAGCCTTTCAGATACG.

CDR3 DNA, as far as it was read: TGTGCCAGCAGCTTAAGGGTGAGCAGGGACTACTATGGC. It is translated as CASSLRVSRDYYG. The entire CDR3 protein is CASSLRVSRDYYGYTF. This sequence joins TRBV7-3 and TRBJ1-2, with D possibly matching TRBD1 (5 bases). The CDR3 is cut off 3 residues early in the read; its end comes from the germline J gene. Germline-derived CDR1 and CDR2 are SGHTA and FQGTGA. The CDR3 sequence is 16 residues long. V was cut by 1 base and J by 3 bases, with 15 bases left in between. The whole variable domain, filled in from reference TRBV7-3 and TRBJ1-2, reads GAGVSQTPSNKVTEKGKYVELRCDPISGHTALYWYRQSLGQGPEFLIYFQGTGAADDSGLPNDRFFAVRPEGSVSTLKIQRTERGDSAVYLCASSLRVSRDYYGYTFGSGTRLTVV.

CDR3: CASSSPGGLNEKLFF. The covered CDR3 bases are TGTGCCAGCAGCTCGCCAGGGGGGCTTAATGAAAAA. The V gene is TRBV5-5, the J gene TRBJ1-4, with 7 nucleotides matching TRBD1. The read is 3 residues too short to cover the CDR3 end, so that end is filled in from the germline J gene. The germline V gene encodes CDR1 SGHKS and CDR2 YYEKEE (reference sequence). With 3 bases clipped from V and 4 bases from J, the junction kept 6 bases outside the gene matches. This CDR3 comprises 15 residues.

About this clone itself: The missing CDR3 end, 3 residues past where the read stops, is filled in from the germline J gene. The V call is TRBV7-9, the J call TRBJ1-2; D call uncertain. This CDR3 has 14 residues. Germline V CDR1 and CDR2: SEHNR, FQNEAQ (reference sequence). The CDR3 DNA, read in part, is TGTGCCAGCAGCTTAGCGGGCCCGCCCCATGAC. It codes for CASSLAGPPHD. The full CDR3 is CASSLAGPPHDYTF.

For this clone: The sequence runs out 3 residues before the end of the CDR3; the remainder is reconstructed from the germline J gene. The chain employs TRBV5-6 and TRBJ2-3; D call uncertain. The CDR3 sequence is 13 residues long. V was shortened by 2 bases and J by 1 base, with 5 bases between the two germline ends. The germline CDR1 and CDR2 sequences are SGHDT and YYEEEE. The CDR3 here is CASSFSGTDTQYF. Incomplete CDR3 DNA: TGTGCCAGCAGCTTCTCAGGCACAGATACG.

As for this clone: Read sequence stops 3 residues before the CDR3 end, and the germline J gene provides the missing end. V usage is TRBV7-2 and J usage is TRBJ2-2; the D gene is possibly TRBD2 (5 bases). CDR1 and CDR2 (germline): SGHTA, FQGNSA. V shed 5 bases and J shed 6 bases, with 13 bases lying between them. The CDR3 loop spans 14 amino acids. The sequenced CDR3 bases are TGTGCCAGCAGCCCACTAGTTTCGCCCGGGGAG. Residues: CASSPLVSPGE. In full, the CDR3 reads CASSPLVSPGELFF. Variable domain in full (rest from reference TRBV7-2 and TRBJ2-2): GAGVSQSPSNKVTEKGKDVELRCDPISGHTALYWYRQSLGQGLEFLIYFQGNSAPDKSGLPSDRFSAERTGGSVSTLTIQRTQQEDSAVYLCASSPLVSPGELFFGEGSRLTVL.

As to this clone: The read terminates 3 residues before the CDR3 end, so the remaining end is supplied by the germline J gene. The gene calls are TRBV9 and TRBJ2-1; 8 bases map to TRBD2. This CDR3 is 18 amino acids long. CDR1 is SGDLS, CDR2 YYNGEE, per germline. V trimming: 0 bases; J trimming: 6 bases; junction bases outside the gene matches: 14. CDR3 residues: CASSVAAAGGPWRNEQFF. The sequenced CDR3 bases are TGTGCCAGCAGCGTAGCTGCTGCGGGGGGCCCTTGGCGCAATGAG.

Turning to this clone: The read terminates 3 residues ahead of where the CDR3 ends, so the germline J gene completes it. The chain uses TRBV28 and TRBJ2-7, with 8 bases that match TRBD2. There are 15 residues in the CDR3. Germline trimming cut 5 bases from V and 0 bases from J; bases unmatched to any gene: 6. Germline V gene data show CDR1 as MDHEN and CDR2 as SYDVKM. The covered CDR3 bases are TGTGCCAGCAGTCCGCACGGGGGGGGCTCCTACGAG. This gives the protein CASSPHGGGSYE. The complete CDR3 protein is CASSPHGGGSYEQYF.

CDR3 region: CSARASTFYEQYF. The sequenced part of the CDR3 DNA is TGCAGCGCGCGGGCCTCTACTTTCTACGAG. J is TRBJ2-7 and V is TRBV29-1, with D perhaps matching TRBD2 (5 bases). The missing CDR3 end, 3 residues past where the read stops, is filled in from the germline J gene. CDR1 SQVTM and CDR2 ANQGSEA come from the germline V gene. The CDR3 has 13 residues. V lost 7 bases to trimming and J lost 3 bases, with 16 bases between them.

As concerns this clone: Sequencing ends 3 residues short of the CDR3 end; the germline J gene provides the rest. The chain couples TRBV3-1 (or the pseudogene TRBV3-2) to TRBJ2-2; 8 bases line up with TRBD2. Germline CDR1 and CDR2: LGHDT and YNNKEL (reference sequence). V shed 5 bases, J shed 5 bases, and the junction held 7 bases outside the gene matches. The CDR3 loop spans 15 amino acids. CDR3 protein: CASSSTAGDTGELFF. CDR3 DNA, as far as it was read: TGTGCCAGCAGCTCCACAGCGGGGGATACCGGGGAG.